This T cell receptor beta chain came from a study of blood T cell repertoires in COVID-19. The wider study: Both acute and convalescent COVID-19 samples were obtained from the United States, Italy and Spain. Sources were T cells, B-cell-depleted T cells, or PBMCs; the material itself was cDNA or gDNA.

Germline V lookup: CDR1 ENHRY, CDR2 SYGVKD. The CDR3 spans 13 residues. Trimming took 7 bases from V and 4 from J, leaving 13 bases between them. In the original processing: Estimated nucleated cell counts came from reference gene primer amplification. TCRdb's copy holds only in-frame clones and misses some; the assay was immunoSEQ multiplex PCR. From that table come the V and J calls and clone size; the DNA was used to work out D and trimming. The table shows some 150,000 clones, with 85% occurring only once. The TCR comes from a man in his fifties or sixties with acute or convalescent COVID-19. V gene TRBV10-3 combines with J gene TRBJ1-2, with D perhaps matching TRBD1 (6 bases). The sequenced sample was peripheral blood. CDR3 nucleotide sequence: TGTGCCATCACCCCAGACAGGACCTATGGCTACACCTTC. Translating gives CAITPDRTYGYTF.